One and the same sample provided the 27 T cell receptor beta chains below, sequenced in a study of spatial heterogeneity in lung cancer (dated 2019 in TCRdb). The intended sense of this specimen's time point label: sample taken at primary tumor resection. Without any cell sorting, TCR sequencing was performed on whole RNA extracted either from tumor and nontumor lung tissue or from cryopreserved PBMC samples. Library preparation was by 5' RACE. The listed sequencing device is NextSeq 500. Using fastp trimming at Q25 and MiXCR clonotype assembly, TCRdb reanalyzed the public sequencing data and kept in-frame beta chains. All rows with the same CDR3 protein become a single entry with the most common DNA and genes. The sample records roughly 39,000 distinct CDR3 sequences, around 5.8% of which are singletons. The ten most abundant clones make up 11% of the sample. The sample in question was PBMCs, obtained at surgery. All receptors come from a male donor with early-stage non-small cell lung cancer.

This CDR3 reads CASSLRRSQGNQPQHF. CDR3 DNA sequence: TGTGCCAGCAGCCTCCGACGGTCCCAGGGGAATCAGCCCCAGCATTTT. The chain carries TRBV12-3 or TRBV12-4 and TRBJ1-5; tentative D call: TRBD1 (6 bases). This CDR3 has 16 residues. The V gene lost 6 bases and the J gene lost 4 bases, with 19 bases spanning the gap.

This clonotype was detected a few times. The chain links TRBV11-3 to TRBJ2-3; 9 bases agree with TRBD2. Germline CDR1 SGHNT, CDR2 YENEEA. The CDR3 length is 17 residues. V trimming: 5 bases; J trimming: 1 base; junction bases outside the gene matches: 10. CDR3 sequence (DNA): TGTGCCAGCAGCCCGCCGACGGCGGGGGGGGGCACAGATACGCAGTATTTT. This codes for CASSPPTAGGGTDTQYF.

This clonotype was detected many times. The chain has TRBV6-6 and TRBJ2-3; no firm D call. Between the trimmed V and J ends, which lost 7 bases and 2 bases, there was a span of 7 bases. The CDR3 spans 12 residues. Germline V gene data show CDR1 as MNHNY and CDR2 as SVGAGI (reference sequence). CDR3 region: CASKHNTDTQYF. Written as DNA, the CDR3 is TGTGCCAGCAAACATAACACAGATACGCAGTATTTT.

This clonotype has ten or more counts. The chain employs TRBV5-1 and TRBJ2-1; D is unresolved. From germline, CDR1 is SGHRS and CDR2 YFSETQ. The CDR3 is made up of 11 amino acids. The V end lost 3 bases, the J end lost 7 bases, and 5 bases lay between the germline ends. The CDR3 here is CASSYTNEQFF. The CDR3 bases are TGCGCCAGCAGCTATACGAATGAGCAGTTCTTC.

This clonotype showed up many times. The V call is TRBV7-9, the J call TRBJ2-5; no definite D call. The V gene's germline CDR1 is SEHNR and CDR2 FQNEAQ (reference sequence). Trimming left V 5 bases short and J 2 bases short, with 12 bases between. The length of the CDR3 is 14 residues. CDR3 DNA sequence: TGTGCCAGCAGCCTGACACTTATTCAAGAGACCCAGTACTTC. Encoded protein: CASSLTLIQETQYF.

This clonotype was counted a few times. This sequence joins TRBV18 and TRBJ1-6; TRBD1 might be the D (5 bases). CDR3 size: 15 residues. The V end lost 1 base, the J end lost 9 bases, and 13 bases lay between the germline ends. Germline V CDR1 and CDR2: KGHSH, LQKENI. CDR3 coding DNA: TGTGCCAGCTCACCACTCTCCCAGGGTGGTTCACCCCTCCACTTT. Translation: CASSPLSQGGSPLHF.

V usage is TRBV20-1 and J usage is TRBJ1-2, with 7 bases that match TRBD1. The CDR3 is 13 amino acids. Germline values: CDR1 DFQATT, CDR2 SNEGSKA (reference sequence). Trimming at V came to 4 bases and at J to 6 bases, leaving 8 bases not matched to a gene. The CDR3 nucleotides are TGCAGTGCTATTGATTTGACAGGGAATGGCTACACCTTC. Protein: CSAIDLTGNGYTF.

This clonotype was seen more than once but under ten times. The CDR3 DNA reads as TGTGCCAGCAGCCCAAAACAGGGTCTCCAGCAGTTCTTC. Encoded protein: CASSPKQGLQQFF. The chain is built from TRBV11-3 and TRBJ2-1; weak D call: TRBD1 (6 bases). The CDR3 is made up of 13 amino acids. The V gene lost 5 bases and the J gene lost 11 bases, with 16 bases spanning the gap. Germline-derived CDR1 and CDR2 are SGHNT and YENEEA.

This clonotype was recorded many times. In DNA, the CDR3 is TGTGCCAGCAGTTCCCCTAGCGGTTCATCCTACGAGCAGTACTTC. As protein: CASSSPSGSSYEQYF. V gene TRBV28 combines with J gene TRBJ2-7; 7 bases match TRBD2. The CDR3 runs to 15 residues. Germline V gene lookup returns CDR1 MDHEN and CDR2 SYDVKM. Trimming at V came to 4 bases and at J to 1 base, leaving 7 bases not matched to a gene.

The sample holds many counts of this clonotype. CDR3 loop: CASSWGNSPLHF. The CDR3 DNA is TGTGCCAGCAGTTGGGGAAATTCACCCCTCCACTTT. The chain combines TRBV6-5 with TRBJ1-6; D gene ambiguous. This CDR3 is built from 12 residues. CDR1 is MNHEY, CDR2 SVGAGI, per germline. The V gene lost 4 bases and the J gene lost 7 bases, with 5 bases spanning the gap.

This clonotype was recorded many times. The chain couples TRBV5-1 to TRBJ2-4; D is unclear. This CDR3 has 14 residues. Germline CDR1 is SGHRS and CDR2 is YFSETQ. Between the trimmed V and J ends, which lost 0 bases and 0 bases, there was a span of 4 bases. Here the CDR3 reads CASSLDPAKNIQYF. The CDR3 DNA is TGCGCCAGCAGCTTGGATCCAGCCAAAAACATTCAGTACTTC.

This clonotype was observed many times. The chain employs TRBV6-4 and TRBJ2-3, with TRBD1 matching 10 bases. This CDR3 is built from 15 residues. Germline values: CDR1 MRHNA, CDR2 SNTAGT. Trimming removed 6 bases from V and 1 base from J; junction bases left unmatched: 4. The CDR3 protein is CASSAGQGGTDTQYF. The CDR3 DNA reads TGTGCCAGCAGCGCAGGACAGGGGGGCACAGATACGCAGTATTTT.

This clonotype occurred many times. The V call is TRBV2, the J call TRBJ2-7; 9 positions match TRBD1. The CDR3 has 14 residues. Germline values: CDR1 SNHLY, CDR2 FYNNEI. J lost 4 bases, V lost 7 bases, and 8 bases had no gene match. In nucleotides, the CDR3 is TGTGCCAGCACCCGGGACAGGGCATCGTACGAGCAGTACTTC. It translates to CASTRDRASYEQYF.

This clonotype was counted at least ten times. The chain employs TRBV6-5 and TRBJ1-2, with a tentative D call TRBD1 (5 bases). The ends were cut back, 6 bases at V and 4 bases at J, with 21 bases in the middle. Germline V gene sequence: CDR1 MNHEY, CDR2 SVGAGI. The CDR3 has 16 residues. CDR3 DNA sequence: TGTGCCAGCAGCCTACTCAGGTCGGGGGATGCCTATGGCTACACCTTC. This gives the protein CASSLLRSGDAYGYTF.

Ten or more counts support this clonotype. V and J are TRBV4-3 and TRBJ2-1, with 9 bases matching TRBD2. J gave up 9 bases and V 0 bases, and 12 bases lay outside the gene matches. This CDR3 comprises 17 residues. Germline lookup yields CDR1 LGHNA and CDR2 YSLEER. The CDR3 loop reads CASSQDRIAGAHVEQFF. In DNA form, the CDR3 reads TGCGCCAGCAGCCAAGATAGGATAGCGGGGGCGCATGTTGAGCAGTTCTTC.

This clonotype was counted many times. This chain uses TRBV10-3 with TRBJ1-4, with 7 positions matching TRBD1. The junction had 7 bases not matched to a gene; V was cut back by 6 bases and J by 3 bases. CDR1 and CDR2 (germline): ENHRY, SYGVKD. The CDR3 has 15 amino acids. The chain's CDR3 is CAISPRQGANEKLFF. CDR3 nucleotides: TGTGCCATCAGCCCCAGACAGGGAGCTAATGAAAAACTGTTTTTT.

This clonotype was picked up many times. The chain joins TRBV11-2 to TRBJ2-1; D remains unclear. Germline-derived CDR1 and CDR2 are SGHAT and FQNNGV. The CDR3 is 13 amino acids. V dropped 5 bases and J dropped 2 bases, with 7 bases sitting between them. The CDR3 bases are TGTGCCAGCAGCCATACGGCCTACAATGAGCAGTTCTTC. Amino acids: CASSHTAYNEQFF.

This clonotype was recorded many times. The rearrangement links TRBV19 to TRBJ2-2, with D hard to call. The CDR3 consists of 14 residues. V lost 6 bases to trimming and J lost 0 bases, with 8 bases between them. CDR1 is LNHDA and CDR2 is SQIVND in the germline V gene (reference sequence). CDR3 sequence: CASSTLTNTGELFF. Here the CDR3 DNA reads TGTGCCAGTAGCACCCTAACGAACACCGGGGAGCTGTTTTTT.

This clonotype was seen ten or more times. The chain joins TRBV27 to TRBJ2-7; D possibly corresponds to TRBD1 (6 bases). V gave up 4 bases and J gave up 5 bases, with 15 bases separating them. The CDR3 has 14 amino acids. Germline V lookup: CDR1 MNHEY, CDR2 SMNVEV (reference sequence). CDR3 sequence (DNA): TGTGCCAGCAGTTCGGACAGCCCTGCGGACGAGCAGTACTTC. It encodes CASSSDSPADEQYF.

This clonotype came up many times. The gene calls are TRBV7-9 and TRBJ2-1; maybe TRBD1 (6 bases). From germline, CDR1 is SEHNR and CDR2 FQNEAQ (reference sequence). Trimming removed 5 bases from V and 8 bases from J, with 19 bases in between. There are 15 residues in the CDR3. CDR3 amino acids: CASSLLGGFVDEQFF. The CDR3 DNA reads TGTGCCAGCAGCCTTTTAGGGGGATTCGTTGATGAGCAGTTCTTC.

The chain joins TRBV20-1 to TRBJ2-5; perhaps TRBD1 as D (5 bases). Germline assignment: CDR1 DFQATT and CDR2 SNEGSKA (reference sequence). Between the trimmed V and J ends, which lost 3 bases and 2 bases, there was a span of 10 bases. This CDR3 is 13 amino acids long. For the CDR3, the DNA is TGCAGTGCTAGCAACACAGGACAAGAGACCCAGTACTTC. This codes for CSASNTGQETQYF.

The CDR3 spells CASSQSPTGSEQYF. The DNA for the CDR3 is TGTGCCAGCAGCCAATCTCCGACAGGGAGCGAGCAGTACTTC. V gene TRBV7-2 combines with J gene TRBJ2-7; TRBD1 matches 7 bases. The J segment lost 6 bases and the V segment lost 5 bases, leaving 10 bases of the junction unmatched. This CDR3 comprises 14 residues. CDR1 SGHTA and CDR2 FQGNSA come from the germline V gene.

Concerning this clonotype itself: This may be a read error: a much more frequent sequence differs by one nucleotide. The chain has TRBV7-9 and TRBJ2-1; 12 nucleotides match TRBD1. Germline CDR1 reads SEHNR; CDR2 reads FQNEAQ (reference sequence). The length of the CDR3 is 16 residues. CDR3 in amino acids: CVSRKTGTGGWDEQFF. The CDR3, as DNA: TGTGTCAGCAGAAAAACCGGGACAGGGGGCTGGGATGAGCAGTTCTTC.

This clonotype has at least ten counts. V and J are TRBV28 and TRBJ2-2; D possibly corresponds to TRBD1 (5 bases). Germline values: CDR1 MDHEN, CDR2 SYDVKM. The CDR3 loop spans 17 amino acids. The germline V and J ends were trimmed by 2 bases and 0 bases, with 13 bases remaining between them. The chain's CDR3 is CASSLKGWGANTGELFF. The CDR3 coding sequence is TGTGCCAGCAGTTTAAAGGGTTGGGGCGCGAACACCGGGGAGCTGTTTTTT.

This chain joins TRBV18 and TRBJ2-1; 10 positions match TRBD2. V lost 3 bases, J lost 4 bases, and 9 bases stayed unmatched. The germline V gene has CDR1 KGHSH and CDR2 LQKENI. The CDR3 covers 17 residues. The CDR3 here is CASSPSSGGAFYNEQFF. CDR3 sequence (DNA): TGTGCCAGCTCACCGAGCAGCGGGGGGGCCTTTTACAATGAGCAGTTCTTC.

This clonotype came up many times. The rearrangement uses TRBV12-5 and TRBJ2-5; maybe TRBD2 (6 bases). The CDR3 is 12 amino acids. Trimming cost V 4 bases and J 8 bases, with 11 bases left between them. CDR1 and CDR2 from the germline V gene are LGHNT and FRNRAP. The chain's CDR3 is CASGSRLETQYF. The CDR3 DNA is TGTGCTAGTGGTTCCCGACTAGAAACCCAGTACTTC.

The V and J genes are TRBV5-4 and TRBJ1-3, with D hard to call. V lost 0 bases and J 2 bases, leaving 6 bases between the germline ends. This CDR3 has 14 amino acids. Germline values: CDR1 SGHNT, CDR2 YYREEE (reference sequence). In DNA, the CDR3 is TGTGCCAGCAGCTTGGAGGTGACTGGAAACACCATATATTTT. Encoded protein: CASSLEVTGNTIYF.